This T cell receptor (beta chain) emerged from a study of blood T cell repertoires in COVID-19. About the study: Whether acute or convalescent, the COVID-19 samples came from the United States, Italy and Spain. In each case, the material was cDNA or gDNA derived from T cells, B-cell-depleted T cells, or PBMCs.

Original processing notes: Cell counts per sample came from amplifying reference gene primers. Some clones are missing from TCRdb's copy, which holds only in-frame ones; the method was immunoSEQ multiplex PCR. Clone size and V and J calls were adopted from that table, with D and trimming inferred from the DNA. The sample comprises around 120,000 clones, 70% to 90% of which are singletons, and approximately 1.4% rests with the top ten. This CDR3 region has 17 residues. V lost 7 bases to trimming and J lost 7 bases; unmatched junction nucleotides: 16. Germline V gene lookup returns CDR1 SNHLY and CDR2 FYNNEI.

The clonotype comes from a human donor in a cohort sampled during active COVID-19. Specimen: peripheral blood. The chain links TRBV2 to TRBJ1-4, with TRBD1 matching over 9 bases. The CDR3 nucleotides read TGTGCCAGCAAAATCGACAGGGGGTTGCTTTCGAGTGAAAAACTGTTTTTT. This sequence encodes CASKIDRGLLSSEKLFF.